This T cell receptor (beta chain) derives from a study of beta chain features in type 1 diabetes (dated by TCRdb to the late 2010s). For the study in its entirety: No differences in mean age, gender distribution, total cell number or subset yield were found between patients and healthy donors. Regulatory and stem cell-like memory subsets were obtained from only 8 patients and about eight healthy donors, while naive and central memory subsets were obtained from all 28 donors. A total of 100 million to 140 million sorted cells were examined across all samples, and the number of cells per subset was strongly correlated with RNA yield. The study compared the TCRB repertoires of sorted circulating CD4+ T cell subsets in recently diagnosed type 1 diabetes patients with those in matched healthy donors. What the authors observed across the whole study: Because cDNA was sequenced instead of genomic DNA, activated cells with high expression could be over-represented, although the groups did not differ in activation or CD3 levels. Only small numbers of individuals were included in the HLA sub-analyses, which left unresolved whether HLA type had any influence on TCRB rearrangement. A moderate but significant shortening of TCRB CDR3 length was observed in type 1 diabetes patients in all four CD4+ subsets. At VDJ recombination sites, type 1 diabetes patients had fewer insertions and more deleted nucleotides, which implies abnormalities in thymic rearrangement. Shorter templates might have been favored by PCR, but patient and control samples were amplified and corrected together, so both groups would have been affected equally by any skew. Naive, central memory and regulatory TCRB repertoires appeared more similar among patients than among healthy donors.

All of the isolated RNA was reverse transcribed with the High Capacity cDNA Reverse Transcription Kit, so expressed TCRB transcripts were sequenced. Deep immunoSEQ sequencing was performed on naive, central memory and regulatory T cell samples, with an average of roughly 3.6 million total reads per sample. Sorted cells were lysed in RLT buffer, and RNA was extracted using DNase-treated RNeasy Micro or Mini kits according to cell number. To prevent cross-contamination, each cell subset was processed individually, whereas patient and healthy donor samples were processed jointly. The immunoSEQ multiplex PCR was used to amplify TCRB sequences from cDNA, yielding 87-bp fragments that span the CDR3 region. Amplicons were sequenced on the Illumina HiSeq platform. In the paper's pipeline: PCR bias was corrected computationally using synthetic template baselines, and reads within Hamming distance 2 were collapsed, with unmergeable singletons discarded. By aligning reads against IMGT, V, D and J genes, CDR3 length, and insertions or deletions at six rearrangement sites were assigned. Within each subset, clonotype counts were normalized to sorted cell number, and only after that were true diversity and Gini coefficients computed with the tcR R package. The overlap coefficient, calculated on TCRB nucleotide sequences, was used to measure repertoire sharing. Out-of-frame TCRB sequences from naive cells were analyzed to stand in for the pre-selection repertoire. Not all clones reach the TCRdb copy of this immuneACCESS table, which keeps in-frame sequences only. Checked studies attribute under half of the gap to unresolved V genes and leave the rest unexplained. Clone size and V and J calls were adopted from that table, with D and trimming inferred from the DNA. In all, the sample holds fewer than 300,000 clones, and roughly 22% of those were seen once. Clones ranked in the top ten supply 0.028% of the sample.

This clone was counted only a few times. The specificity of this receptor is unknown. The input lacks base qualities; no much larger clone sits a single base away. For CDR1 and CDR2, the germline V gene (reference sequence) lists LNHDA and SQIVND. The CDR3 sequence holds 14 residues, the cysteine and phenylalanine included. The entry retains the CDR3 DNA only, 42 bases that are in frame from base 1. V and J lose 8 bases and 7 bases, and a span of 21 bases separates them. Each donor gave one peripheral blood draw, approximately 0.11 L on average, collected into heparinised tubes. Naive, central memory, regulatory and stem cell-like memory CD4+ T cells were sorted on a BD FACSAria II using a panel including CD45RO, CCR7, CD25, CD127, CD95 and CD27. Purity was above 95% for every sorted population. PBMCs were separated immediately by Lymphoprep density gradient centrifugation and were stained directly, without being cultured. So that batch effects would be minimized, each experiment stained and sorted samples in pairs, pairing one healthy donor with one patient.

This TCR came from a woman aged 40 to 50 with type 1 diabetes. Rearrangement joined TRBV19 to TRBJ2-7, with TRBD2 tentatively as D gene (6 bases match). The specimen sequenced was naive CD4+ T cells from blood. This specimen's cell subset or site label, per the study, means: true naive CD4+ T cells. The DNA sequence follows: TGTGCCAGTGCACGGGTCCACCTTGGGGGGGAGCAGTACTTC. This yields the protein CASARVHLGGEQYF.